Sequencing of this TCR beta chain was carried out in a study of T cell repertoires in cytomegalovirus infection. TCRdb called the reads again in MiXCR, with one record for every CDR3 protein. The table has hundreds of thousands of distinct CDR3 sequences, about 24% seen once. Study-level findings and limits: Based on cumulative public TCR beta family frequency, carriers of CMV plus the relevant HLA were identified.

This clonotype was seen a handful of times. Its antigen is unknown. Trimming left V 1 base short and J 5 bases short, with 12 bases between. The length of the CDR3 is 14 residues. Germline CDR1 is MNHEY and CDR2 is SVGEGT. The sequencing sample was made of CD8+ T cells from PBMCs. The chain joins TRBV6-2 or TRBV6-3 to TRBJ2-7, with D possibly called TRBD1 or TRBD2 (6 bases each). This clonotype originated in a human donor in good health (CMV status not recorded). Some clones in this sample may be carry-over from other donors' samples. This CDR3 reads CASSYLAGEDEQYV. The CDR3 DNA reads TGTGCCAGCAGTTACTTGGCAGGGGAGGACGAGCAGTACGTC.